Described below is a single T cell receptor (beta chain) sequence and its context. The antigen it recognizes is unknown. The sample holds no much larger clone one base away, and base qualities are not on file. Ends trimmed: V by 0 bases, J by 3 bases; bases unmatched to a gene: 4. Counted from cysteine to phenylalanine, this CDR3 has 15 amino acids. Only the CDR3 portion is preserved as DNA: 45 bases, with reading frame beginning at the first base. For CDR1 and CDR2, the germline V gene lists SGHAT and FQNNGV. Reading the label with the study, this specimen's time point is: cycle 1 day 1 (C1D1), immediately before nivolumab initiation. Relapse after autologous stem cell transplantation had occurred in all trial patients, and cohorts A, B and C were distinguished by prior brentuximab vedotin exposure. A total of over 50 patients with relapsed/refractory classical Hodgkin lymphoma made up the trial cohort, and each patient's best overall response was complete response, partial response or progressive disease. In the multi-cohort phase II CheckMate 205 trial, trial patients received single-agent nivolumab. An independent review committee assessed best overall response by applying the 2007 International Working Group response criteria. Trial PBMCs were collected just before the start of nivolumab (C1D1) and during therapy at cycle 2 day 1 and cycle 4 day 1. Peripheral blood was collected in 8 mL Vacutainer Cell Preparation Tubes, from which PBMCs were isolated by centrifugation and then cryopreserved.

The Qiagen DNeasy kit was used to extract genomic DNA from unsorted PBMCs and from the negatively selected CD4+ and CD8+ fractions. TCR beta CDR3 regions were amplified by immunoSEQ multiplex PCR using primers annealing to V and J segments. Amplification bias was minimized using a synthetic immune receptor repertoire, and residual bias was removed computationally after sequencing. Per the source publication's procedure: Repertoire diversity was quantified as the Shannon entropy index using custom Python scripts. Unsorted, CD4+ and CD8+ repertoires were analyzed separately, except in combined analyses where CD4+ and CD8+ sequences were merged in silico. A clone counted as expanded when the clone's frequency after treatment rose at least 2-fold relative to C1D1, and clones undetected at baseline were given a pseudocount of 0.5. Clones with 0 or 1 copy at C1D1 were classified as singleton clones, and clones with 2 or more copies were classified as non-singleton clones. Clones expanded in unsorted samples were assigned a CD4+, CD8+ or unknown annotation through matching of protein sequences in sorted samples from the same patient. Wilcoxon tests on paired samples were used to test changes in diversity from C1D1 to C4D1. What TCRdb holds here is the immuneACCESS table cut down to in-frame rearrangements. Part of the clones is not present; checked against another copy, under half of the missing clones reflect an unresolved V gene, and the others are unexplained. The V and J calls and the clone size are those of that table, but D and trimming were determined from the DNA. The sample includes roughly 12,000 clones, with roughly 85% observed a single time. The biggest ten clones account for more than 25% of the sample.

This entry belongs to a study of PD-1 blockade in classical Hodgkin lymphoma (TCRdb year 2020). A note on the overall study: Nivolumab dosing was 3 mg/kg intravenously every 2 weeks, continuing until either disease progression or unacceptable toxicity. To define a peripheral blood immune signature of response to PD-1 blockade in classical Hodgkin lymphoma, the study combined TCR beta sequencing with CyTOF. What the work shows at the level of the full study, not this receptor alone: Newly diagnosed patients were reported to have lower baseline TCR diversity than healthy donors, and relapsed/refractory patients were reported to have lower baseline TCR diversity still. By C4D1, a significant rise was seen in CD4+ TCR diversity but not in CD8+ TCR diversity (p=0.0027 vs p=0.16), and the rise was most apparent among complete responders (p=0.02). Lower diversity was seen in patients whose nivolumab began less than 1 year after ASCT, and these patients were left out of later analyses so that immune reconstitution would not confound the results. The study covered only a single clinical trial cohort, and the causes of the repertoire differences, possibly disease activity or prior therapy, were still not defined. Among trial patients, those achieving complete response had baseline diversity similar to that of newly diagnosed patients, while diversity was significantly lower in partial responders and progressors.

This clonotype was sampled from a human donor with classical Hodgkin lymphoma. The chain is assembled from TRBV11-2 and TRBJ1-2, with 7 bases aligning to TRBD1. The sample consisted of peripheral blood mononuclear cells (PBMCs), taken at baseline. CDR3 reads: CASSLEPTGDYGYTF. The base sequence is TGTGCCAGCAGCTTAGAACCCACAGGGGACTATGGCTACACCTTC.